The source of this TCR beta chain is a study of Tregs in tolerant kidney transplant recipients. Overall study context: Tregs grew about 15 days with irradiated donor B cells, restimulated on day 11. Two populations were sorted: CD4+CD8-CD25+CD127- and CD4+CD8-4-1BB+CD40L-.

Germline lookup yields CDR1 SGDLS and CDR2 YYNGEE. This CDR3 has 14 residues. V was shortened by 4 bases and J by 1 base, with 10 bases between the two germline ends. TCRdb's copy holds only in-frame clones and misses some; the assay was immunoSEQ multiplex PCR. The table records 5,000 to 6,500 clones, 90% of them present only once. Points on this clone: Its antigen is unknown.

Study-wide points: Tolerant patients' donor-specific Tregs expanded beyond overall Tregs, suggesting antigen-driven growth. Tregs expanded with activated donor B cells seemed most donor-specific.

Source: Tregs from blood cultured with allogeneic cells, taken before the transplant. The receptor was derived from a human patient who received a combined kidney and bone marrow transplant. V and J are TRBV9 and TRBJ2-3; D is possibly TRBD2 (5 bases). The CDR3 DNA reads TGTGCCAGCAGCCAAGGAGCGGGCACAGATACGCAGTATTTT. Translation gives CASSQGAGTDTQYF.